Detailed here is one TCR beta chain. The data were produced by immunoSEQ multiplex PCR, yet TCRdb's version contains in-frame clones alone and is incomplete. The sample comprises fewer than 90,000 clones, approximately 86% of which are singletons, and more than 5% rests with the top ten. This specimen belongs to a study of T cell responses to AZD1222 COVID-19 vaccine. V shed 4 bases and J 8 bases; nucleotides not matched to a gene: 2. This CDR3 region has 12 residues. The sequenced sample was peripheral blood, obtained 28 days after the second AZD1222 dose. The receptor was derived from an adult who received the AZD1222 COVID-19 vaccine. V and J are TRBV12-3 or TRBV12-4 and TRBJ1-1, with 9 bases aligning to TRBD1. This CDR3 reads CASSWTGAEAFF. Here the CDR3 DNA reads TGTGCCAGCAGTTGGACAGGGGCAGAAGCTTTCTTT.